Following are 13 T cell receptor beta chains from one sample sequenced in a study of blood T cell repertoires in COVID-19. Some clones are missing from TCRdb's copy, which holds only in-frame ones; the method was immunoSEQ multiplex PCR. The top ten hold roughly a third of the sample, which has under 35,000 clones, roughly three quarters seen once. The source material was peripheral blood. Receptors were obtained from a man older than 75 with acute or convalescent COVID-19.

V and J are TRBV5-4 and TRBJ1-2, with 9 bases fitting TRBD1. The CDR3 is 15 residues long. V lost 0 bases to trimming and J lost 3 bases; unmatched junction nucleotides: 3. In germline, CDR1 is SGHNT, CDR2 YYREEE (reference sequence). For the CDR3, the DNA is TGTGCCAGCAGCTTGGGGGGACAGGGCTACTATGGCTACACCTTC. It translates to CASSLGGQGYYGYTF.

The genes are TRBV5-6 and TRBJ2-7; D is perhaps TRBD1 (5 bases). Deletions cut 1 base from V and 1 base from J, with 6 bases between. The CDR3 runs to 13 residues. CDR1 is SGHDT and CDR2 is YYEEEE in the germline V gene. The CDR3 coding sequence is TGTGCCAGCAGCTTGCGACAGTCCTACGAGCAGTACTTC. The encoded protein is CASSLRQSYEQYF.

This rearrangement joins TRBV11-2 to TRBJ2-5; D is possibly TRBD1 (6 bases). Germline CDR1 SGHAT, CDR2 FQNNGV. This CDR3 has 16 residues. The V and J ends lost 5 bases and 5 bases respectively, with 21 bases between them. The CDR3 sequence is CASSATPTGPGETQYF. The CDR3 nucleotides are TGTGCCAGCAGCGCTACCCCGACAGGCCCTGGGGAGACCCAGTACTTC.

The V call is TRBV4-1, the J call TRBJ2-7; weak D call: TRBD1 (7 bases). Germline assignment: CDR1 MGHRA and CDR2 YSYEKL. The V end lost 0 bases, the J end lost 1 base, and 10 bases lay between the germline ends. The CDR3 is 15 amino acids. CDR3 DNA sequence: TGCGCCAGCAGCCAAGATCCAGGGGGGTCCTACGAGCAGTACTTC. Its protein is CASSQDPGGSYEQYF.

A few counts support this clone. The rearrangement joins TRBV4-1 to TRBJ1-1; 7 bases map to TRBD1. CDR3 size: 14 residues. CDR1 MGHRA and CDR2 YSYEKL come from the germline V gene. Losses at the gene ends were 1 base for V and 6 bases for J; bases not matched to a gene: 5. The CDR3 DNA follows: TGCGCCAGCAGCCAAGTCCCGAGGGGGCCTGAAGCTTTCTTT. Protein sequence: CASSQVPRGPEAFF.

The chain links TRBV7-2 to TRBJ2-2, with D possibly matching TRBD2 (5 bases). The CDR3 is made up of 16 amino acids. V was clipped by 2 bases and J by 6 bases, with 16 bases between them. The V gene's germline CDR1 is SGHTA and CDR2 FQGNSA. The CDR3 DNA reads TGTGCCAGCAGCTTAAGGACTCACCCGGCATCCGGGGAGCTGTTTTTT. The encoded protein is CASSLRTHPASGELFF.

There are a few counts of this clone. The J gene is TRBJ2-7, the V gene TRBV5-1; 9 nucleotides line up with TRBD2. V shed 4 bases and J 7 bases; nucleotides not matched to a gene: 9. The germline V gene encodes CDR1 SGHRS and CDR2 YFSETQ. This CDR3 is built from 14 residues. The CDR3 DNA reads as TGCGCCAGCAGCACCCTAGCGGGAATAGGGGAGCAGTACTTC. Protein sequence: CASSTLAGIGEQYF. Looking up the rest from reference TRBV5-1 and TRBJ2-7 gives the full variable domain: KAGVTQTPRYLIKTRGQQVTLSCSPISGHRSVSWYQQTPGQGLQFLFEYFSETQRNKGNFPGRFSGRQFSNSRSEMNVSTLELGDSALYLCASSTLAGIGEQYFGPGTRLTVT.

Here the CDR3 DNA reads TGCAGCGTTGAAGATCCCAGCGGGAGGGCTGCCGGGGAGCTGTTTTTT. Its protein is CSVEDPSGRAAGELFF. The chain has TRBV29-1 and TRBJ2-2; 10 bases are shared with TRBD2. Trimming at V came to 0 bases and at J to 6 bases, leaving 7 bases not matched to a gene. Germline V lookup: CDR1 SQVTM, CDR2 ANQGSEA. CDR3 length: 16 residues.

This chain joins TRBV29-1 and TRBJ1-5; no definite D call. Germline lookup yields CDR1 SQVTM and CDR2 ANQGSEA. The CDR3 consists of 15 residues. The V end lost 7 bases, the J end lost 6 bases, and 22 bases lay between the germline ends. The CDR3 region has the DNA TGCAGCGCCCGAGAGGGTACAGAGGGAAGTCAGCCCCAGCATTTT. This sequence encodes CSAREGTEGSQPQHF.

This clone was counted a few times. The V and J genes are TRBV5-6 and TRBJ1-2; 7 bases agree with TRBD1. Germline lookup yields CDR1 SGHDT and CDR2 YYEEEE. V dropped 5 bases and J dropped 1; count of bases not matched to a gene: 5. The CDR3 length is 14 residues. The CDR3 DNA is TGTGCCAGCAGGACGGACAGGATTAACTATGGCTACACCTTC. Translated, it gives CASRTDRINYGYTF. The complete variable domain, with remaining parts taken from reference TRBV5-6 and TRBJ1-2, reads DAGVTQSPTHLIKTRGQQVTLRCSPKSGHDTVSWYQQALGQGPQFIFQYYEEEERQRGNFPDRFSGHQFPNYSSELNVNALLLGDSALYLCASRTDRINYGYTFGSGTRLTVV.

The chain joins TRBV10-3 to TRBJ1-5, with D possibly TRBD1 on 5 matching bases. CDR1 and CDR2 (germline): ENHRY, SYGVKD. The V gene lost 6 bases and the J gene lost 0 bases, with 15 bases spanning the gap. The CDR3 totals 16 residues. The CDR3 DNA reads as TGTGCCATCAGCGCAGGGTTAGGCAATAGCAATCAGCCCCAGCATTTT. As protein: CAISAGLGNSNQPQHF.

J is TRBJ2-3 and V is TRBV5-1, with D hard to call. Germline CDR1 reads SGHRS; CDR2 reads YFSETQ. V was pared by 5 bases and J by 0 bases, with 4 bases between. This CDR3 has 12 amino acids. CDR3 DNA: TGCGCCAGCAGAGAGAGCACAGATACGCAGTATTTT. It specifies CASRESTDTQYF.

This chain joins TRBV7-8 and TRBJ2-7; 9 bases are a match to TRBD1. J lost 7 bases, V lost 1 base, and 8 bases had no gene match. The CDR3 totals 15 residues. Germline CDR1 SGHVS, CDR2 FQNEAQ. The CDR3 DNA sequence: TGTGCCAGCAGCTTAGGCGGTACGACAGGGGGAGAGCAGTACTTC. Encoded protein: CASSLGGTTGGEQYF.